Each of the 19 T cell receptor beta chains below was sequenced from the same sample in a study of vaccination effects on CD4 cells after COVID-19. The assay was immunoSEQ multiplex PCR, and TCRdb's table has in-frame clones only and misses some. The data contain roughly 63,000 clones, over 70% of them singletons. In the ViraFEST assay, antigen-specific CD4+ clonotypes were identified by expansion after peptide-pool stimulation. Culture lasted under 13 days before CD4+ T cell isolation. Absence of prior SARS-CoV-2 infection characterized the vaccine recipients, who showed negative nucleocapsid antibodies. Their cognate antigens are unknown. Sample: CD4+ T cells from PBMCs cultured with HCoV-OC43 spike peptides, taken before COVID-19 vaccination. Subset here: HCoV-OC43 spike overlapping peptide pool stimulation. The receptors derive from a human donor who received a COVID-19 vaccine.

This chain connects TRBV20-1 to TRBJ2-5; D is unclear. This CDR3 is 13 amino acids long. Trimming pared 3 bases from V and 2 bases from J, leaving 10 bases between. In germline, CDR1 is DFQATT, CDR2 SNEGSKA (reference sequence). CDR3 protein: CSASDRKQETQYF. The CDR3 DNA sequence: TGCAGTGCTAGTGACCGAAAACAAGAGACCCAGTACTTC.

V and J are TRBV21-1 and TRBJ2-2. TRBV21-1 is a pseudogene locus. The CDR3 loop spans 14 amino acids. As DNA, the CDR3 is TGTGCCAGCAGCGGGTTCGCGAACACCGGGGAGCTGTTTTTT. Translating it yields CASSGFANTGELFF.

This clone has just a few counts. The rearrangement uses TRBV30 and TRBJ1-5; 8 bases line up with TRBD1. The germline V gene has CDR1 GTSNPN and CDR2 SVGIG (reference sequence). This CDR3 has 15 residues. The trim removed 1 base at V and 6 bases at J, leaving 8 bases unmatched. The CDR3 region has the DNA TGTGCCTGGAGTGCCCAGGCAGGGGGCCTTCAGCCCCAGCATTTT. Amino acids: CAWSAQAGGLQPQHF.

The rearrangement joins TRBV30 to TRBJ1-1; TRBD1 agrees at 9 bases. Trimming took 3 bases from V and 11 from J; bases not matched to a gene: 4. Looked up from germline, CDR1 is GTSNPN and CDR2 is SVGIG (reference sequence). CDR3 size: 11 residues. The CDR3 region is CAWRRTGDAFF. Written as DNA, the CDR3 is TGTGCCTGGAGGAGGACAGGGGACGCTTTCTTT.

The chain carries TRBV30 and TRBJ2-7, with 7 bases identical to TRBD2. The V gene's germline CDR1 is GTSNPN and CDR2 SVGIG (reference sequence). V gave up 1 base and J gave up 6 bases; unmatched junction bases: 6. The CDR3 extends over 13 amino acids. This CDR3 reads CAWSANGGSEQYV. CDR3 DNA sequence: TGTGCCTGGAGTGCGAACGGGGGGAGCGAGCAGTACGTC.

This clone was observed a few times. V is TRBV6-4 and J is TRBJ2-7; D not certain. Germline V gene data show CDR1 as MRHNA and CDR2 as SNTAGT. The CDR3 is 14 residues long. V was pared by 3 bases and J by 6 bases, with 15 bases between. CDR3 DNA: TGTGCCAGCAGTGATGCCCTAACGACGGGCGAGCAGTACGTC. It is translated as CASSDALTTGEQYV.

This clone was picked up one time. The V call is TRBV4-1, the J call TRBJ2-6, with D uncertain. The CDR3 contains 17 residues. V was shortened by 4 bases and J by 6 bases, with 19 bases between the two germline ends. CDR1 is MGHRA and CDR2 is YSYEKL in the germline V gene. In DNA, the CDR3 is TGCGCCAGCAGCCTAAACATGGCGTTCCCCTCGGCCAACGTCCTGACTTTC. Its translation is CASSLNMAFPSANVLTF.

The chain couples TRBV2 to TRBJ1-1; D not certain. From germline, CDR1 is SNHLY and CDR2 FYNNEI. The V and J ends lost 4 bases and 1 base respectively, with 7 bases between them. This CDR3 has 13 residues. The CDR3 reads CASSGPGNTEAFF. In nucleotides, the CDR3 is TGTGCCAGCAGTGGTCCGGGGAACACTGAAGCTTTCTTT.

This clone was detected only once. The CDR3 nucleotides read TGCAGCGTTGTACCTTGGGGAGGGGTGAACACTGAAGCTTTCTTT. Protein: CSVVPWGGVNTEAFF. The chain has TRBV29-1 and TRBJ1-1; possibly TRBD1 for D (5 bases). CDR1 is SQVTM, CDR2 ANQGSEA, per germline. The V end was cut by 4 bases, the J end by 0 bases, with 15 bases between. This CDR3 has 15 residues.

This chain connects TRBV3-1 (or the pseudogene TRBV3-2) to TRBJ2-5, with TRBD2 identical over 11 bases. The CDR3 has 16 residues. Germline V gene data show CDR1 as LGHDT and CDR2 as YNNKEL (reference sequence). J lost 4 bases, V lost 3 bases, and 7 bases had no gene match. Here the CDR3 DNA reads TGTGCCAGCAGCCAGGCCGCTGGACTAGCGGGAGAGACCCAGTACTTC. Protein: CASSQAAGLAGETQYF.

This clone was observed once. J is TRBJ2-5 and V is TRBV4-1, with no clear D. Germline V CDR1 and CDR2: MGHRA, YSYEKL. This CDR3 spans 14 amino acids. V lost 1 base and J 2 bases, leaving 8 bases between the germline ends. CDR3 loop: CASSQGIVQETQYF. The CDR3 DNA follows: TGCGCCAGCAGCCAAGGGATAGTACAAGAGACCCAGTACTTC.

J is TRBJ2-7 and V is TRBV6-5, with no clear D. Trimming pared 6 bases from V and 0 bases from J, leaving 9 bases between. This CDR3 has 13 residues. CDR1 and CDR2 from the germline V gene are MNHEY and SVGAGI. CDR3 nucleotide sequence: TGTGCCAGCAGGGCCCCAAGCTCCTACGAGCAGTACGTC. Translated, it gives CASRAPSSYEQYV.

The chain couples TRBV5-5 to TRBJ2-1; D remains ambiguous. CDR3 length: 14 amino acids. Germline lookup yields CDR1 SGHKS and CDR2 YYEKEE (reference sequence). V was clipped by 2 bases and J by 10 bases, with 16 bases between them. As DNA, the CDR3 is TGTGCCAGCAGCTTCTCGTCGTTTACGGCGGAGCAGTTCTTC. Translation gives CASSFSSFTAEQFF. The entire variable domain, with the rest obtained from reference TRBV5-5 and TRBJ2-1, is as follows: DAGVTQSPTHLIKTRGQQVTLRCSPISGHKSVSWYQQVLGQGPQFIFQYYEKEERGRGNFPDRFSARQFPNYSSELNVNALLLGDSALYLCASSFSSFTAEQFFGPGTRLTVL.

J is TRBJ1-1 and V is TRBV15; D is uncertain. The V end lost 1 base, the J end lost 6 bases, and 6 bases lay between the germline ends. Germline V gene lookup returns CDR1 LNHNV and CDR2 YYDKDF (reference sequence). This CDR3 region has 12 residues. The CDR3 reads CATSRGASEAFF. The CDR3, as DNA: TGTGCCACCAGCAGAGGGGCGTCTGAAGCTTTCTTT.

The chain has TRBV12-3 or TRBV12-4 and TRBJ2-7; 8 positions agree with TRBD1. CDR3 length: 13 residues. The trim removed 3 bases at V and 6 bases at J, leaving 4 bases unmatched. CDR3: CASSFAGGSEQYV. The CDR3, as DNA: TGTGCCAGCAGTTTCGCAGGGGGCTCCGAGCAGTACGTC.

The V call is TRBV5-1, the J call TRBJ2-1, with D possibly TRBD2 on 6 matching bases. This CDR3 region has 14 residues. Germline lookup yields CDR1 SGHRS and CDR2 YFSETQ. V lost 1 base, J lost 6 bases, and 11 bases lay in between. CDR3 DNA sequence: TGCGCCAGCAGCTTGCAGGGAGGTGGCAATGAGCAGTTCTTC. Translated: CASSLQGGGNEQFF.

The rearrangement uses TRBV2 and TRBJ1-2; tentatively, D is TRBD1 (5 bases). CDR1 and CDR2 (germline): SNHLY, FYNNEI. The V end lost 8 bases, the J end lost 9 bases, and 22 bases lay between the germline ends. CDR3 length: 14 residues. CDR3 region: CASYTPSGVGSYTF. For the CDR3, the DNA is TGTGCCAGCTATACACCCTCGGGGGTAGGGAGCTACACCTTC.

J is TRBJ2-5 and V is TRBV3-1 (or the pseudogene TRBV3-2); TRBD2 agrees at 8 bases. There are 15 residues in the CDR3. Germline CDR1 and CDR2: LGHDT and YNNKEL (reference sequence). After removal of 10 bases from V and 5 bases from J, the junction contained 15 bases not matched to a gene. Here the CDR3 DNA reads TGTGCCACAACCACGCGGGGGGACTACCGGGAGACCCAGTACTTC. Residues: CATTTRGDYRETQYF.

V gene TRBV18 combines with J gene TRBJ2-3; no clear D. Germline CDR1 is KGHSH and CDR2 is LQKENI. Trimming took 4 bases from V and 2 from J, leaving 10 bases between them. This CDR3 contains 14 residues. The CDR3 sequence is CASSLDGYTDTQYF. CDR3 in DNA: TGTGCCAGCTCACTGGACGGATACACAGATACGCAGTATTTT.